This T cell receptor beta chain derives from a study of CD8+ T cells in alopecia areata. Study at large: Oral tofacitinib (5 to 10 mg twice daily) was administered to treated patients.

Per the germline V gene, CDR1 is SQVTM and CDR2 is ANQGSEA. The CDR3 runs 13 residues. V was cut by 1 base and J by 1 base, with 4 bases left in between. Following RNA extraction, reverse transcription yielded cDNA that acted as the sequencing template. The table came from immunoSEQ multiplex PCR; TCRdb's copy has only in-frame clones and leaves some out. The table has 170,000 or so clones, less than 70% seen once. Findings and caveats of the study: Under tofacitinib, fewer expanded CD8+ clones appeared among the top 100 scalp clones.

As concerns this clone: No antigen is known for it.

The treatment is: oral pan-JAK inhibitor, 5-10 mg twice daily. Patients with alopecia areata provided lesional scalp punch biopsies as well as peripheral blood. This material consisted of CD4+ T cells sorted from blood, taken at week 4, from a patient treated with tofacitinib. The chain carries TRBV29-1 and TRBJ2-2; unclear D gene. This sequence was found in a human donor with alopecia areata. CDR3 residues: CSVEGRNTGELFF. Written as DNA, the CDR3 is TGCAGCGTTGAAGGCAGGAACACCGGGGAGCTGTTTTTT.